This T cell receptor beta chain was documented in a study of cytomegalovirus exposure and HLA in healthy donors (dated by TCRdb to about 2017). Study-level background: According to an earlier analysis of around 600 of the donors, about 179 million T cells yielded 90 million to 140 million unique TCR beta sequences and less than 300 Gb of sequence data. Approximately 310 gigabases of sequencing data and tens of millions of unique TCR sequences were included in an early release covering over 600 HLA-typed donors. The genetic ancestry cluster associated with self-reported Caucasian donors included roughly 84% of the 398 genotyped donors. The study was designed to test whether signatures of past pathogen exposure could be identified by cataloging public T cell receptors. The study used immunosequencing to profile the T cell repertoires of approximately 640 subjects and linked those repertoires to cytomegalovirus serostatus. In addition to the first cohort of 650 to 750 subjects, a separate validation cohort of over 90 different subjects was used. High-throughput TCR immunosequencing, statistical association of individual TCRs with disease status, and machine learning were combined to predict cytomegalovirus infection status. A later analysis re-examined previously published TCR beta repertoires from about 670 donors and added high-resolution HLA genotyping to investigate patterns of TCR occurrence. Rather than drawing on any new phenotypic data, the later analysis identified candidate immune exposures from TCR beta sequences and the way those sequences occurred across donors. To decide whether each TCR beta V gene segment behaved as functional or pseudogenic, an earlier analysis of 587 of the donors relied on high-throughput TCR beta sequencing. Donor age, sex, ethnicity and CMV serostatus were compiled alongside the repertoire data. A later genetic analysis took genome-wide SNP genotypes for about 65% of the roughly 670 donors and used that subset as a discovery cohort. Every repertoire in the discovery cohort had been generated on one and the same sequencing platform. Class I and class II HLA loci were covered by the typing at four-digit resolution. The number of typed donors differed by locus: about 629-640 for A, B, C, DRB1 and DQB1; approximately 520 for DQA1; approximately 600 for DPA1; and around 490 for DPB1. A few DR-DQ haplotypes were treated as single units for association and clustering because of strong linkage in the cohort. On average, roughly 240,000 unique TCR beta nucleotide sequences were sequenced per donor among about 400 genotyped donors of the cohort, with approximately 18% of those sequences being non-productive.

The library was made by the immunoSEQ multiplex PCR assay. The multiplex PCR relied on a mix of 60 forward primers for TCR Vbeta segments and 13 reverse primers for TCR Jbeta segments. The CDR3 region of rearranged TCR beta genes was amplified from genomic DNA with a multiplex PCR assay. The amplified TCR beta libraries were sequenced on the Illumina HiSeq System as 87-base-pair reads. From the authors' description of their analysis: Across the 500 to 700 repertoires, a later analysis counted roughly 84 million unique TCR beta chains, approximately 12 million of which were shared by at least two donors. A nearest-neighbor algorithm error-corrected the raw reads and collapsed the reads into unique sequences, merging closely related sequences to remove PCR and sequencing errors. Alignment of CDR3 sequences to IMGT reference sequences was used to assign V, D and J gene segments. For a sequence to be retained, at least a six-nucleotide match to both a V gene segment and a J gene segment was required. A rearrangement counted as productive if the CDR3 had no stop codons and remained in frame with V and J, and every other rearrangement counted as non-productive. Following IMGT convention, CDR3 was defined as the stretch from the second conserved V-encoded cysteine to the conserved J-encoded phenylalanine. The earlier analysis of roughly 590 of the donors excluded sequences that lacked an unambiguous match to a single V gene segment. In an earlier analysis of approximately 590 of the donors, V segments were called functional above 56.7% productive rearrangements and were called segregating when the between-donor standard deviation exceeded 5%. A statistical classification framework was built for diagnosing cytomegalovirus status from the catalog of TCR beta chain sequences. A later analysis assigned V and J genes by comparing TCR nucleotide sequences with IMGT/GENE-DB human TR gene sequences. The TCRdist pipeline was used in a later analysis to assign CDR3 sequences and most-parsimonious VDJ recombination scenarios. A later analysis defined each TCR beta chain by its CDR3 amino acid sequence plus V-gene family, and excluded reads lacking a unique V-gene family. To address suspected cross-contamination and a sequencing artifact, a later analysis removed approximately 590 highly shared, low-generation-probability nucleotide sequences. In a later analysis, a clonal expansion index for each public chain was calculated from normalized within-repertoire ranks of inferred template counts. In a later analysis, generation probabilities were computed with a VDJ recombination model fitted to out-of-frame rearrangements, and the resulting probabilities were checked against IGoR. Hypergeometric tests were used in a later analysis to score TCR-TCR, TCR-HLA and TCR-CMV co-occurrence, with a repertoire-size bias correction applied to the TCR pairs. False discovery rates were estimated in a later analysis by permuting HLA or CMV assignments 20 times. In a later analysis, co-occurring TCRs were grouped using DBSCAN, with TCRdist sequence similarity added in when clustering inside HLA-allele-positive subsets. Co-occurrence clustering excluded repertoires with fewer than 30,000 or more than 120,000 public chains, plus five with anomalous nucleotide sharing. What TCRdb holds here is the immuneACCESS table cut down to in-frame rearrangements. Part of the clones is not present; checked against another copy, under half of the missing clones reflect an unresolved V gene, and the others are unexplained. That table gives V, J and clone size, and the DNA gave D and trimming. The sample has 100,000 to 120,000 clones on record, around 15% of them singletons. The ten largest clones capture about 0.79% of the sample.

The cohort consisted of more than 650 healthy bone marrow donors. All cohort members were sampled while nominally healthy, although unrecorded immune exposures were likely present. The donor was CMV seronegative and belonged to the group of over 300 seronegative cohort members. A peripheral blood sample was collected from each donor, and TCR beta sequencing was performed on peripheral blood mononuclear cells. Genomic DNA extraction from the blood cell samples was performed with the Qiagen DNeasy Blood Extraction Kit. With regard to this clone: Its antigen is still unknown. Base qualities are not provided; no much larger clone lies one nucleotide away.

For CDR1 and CDR2, the germline V gene lists SGHRS and YFSETQ. Including cysteine and phenylalanine, the CDR3 has 14 amino acids. Left in the record is the CDR3 DNA by itself, 42 bases read in frame from the first base. Deletion took 0 bases off V and 7 bases off J, with a span of 10 bases between the germline ends. Paper-wide results and their limitations: Sequencing depth was assumed to be roughly uniform across donors in the presence/absence analyses, though that assumption may not hold. Linkage disequilibrium might explain the correlated functional status among segregating V segments, but an unknown experimental factor could not be excluded. A cluster of highly shared sequence variants was judged likely to be a technical artifact of the sequencing pipeline. In a later genetic analysis, fewer N-insertions in productive TCRs were reported among donors in an Asian-associated ancestry cluster than the roughly 640-donor mean. For the cohort, immune exposure information was limited to CMV serostatus. Because counts were too low, around 17 rarely observed V segments, including chromosome 9 orphons, were left out of the earlier analysis of over 550 of the donors. According to the authors, the approach could potentially be generalized to other disease states and immunological phenotypes. Because some donors lacked HLA typing at each locus, the association tests relied only on the typed subset. The classifier was reported to diagnose cytomegalovirus status with high specificity and sensitivity in both the original cohort and the validation cohort. In the study, around 160 TCR beta chains were listed as associated with cytomegalovirus. In vitro tests confirmed that a few of the cytomegalovirus-associated TCR beta chains recognize cytomegalovirus antigens. In this cohort, only TCR beta chains were sequenced, and detectable features were limited by the absence of alpha or paired-chain data. In an earlier analysis of approximately 600 of the donors, most TCR beta V segments were observed in productive rearrangements about 87% or about 30% of the time, broadly matching IMGT annotations. Because the 87-base-pair reads could not distinguish some IMGT-functional V segments, including TRBV6-2 and TRBV6-3, those segments were excluded. A later analysis found that TCR association rates varied across HLA loci, with DRB1 alleles showing the most associated TCRs and HLA-C alleles the fewest. A later analysis found that HLA-associated TCR beta chains were more clonally expanded and had lower generation probabilities than equally common non-associated chains. In a later analysis, some 18,000 TCR beta sequences were associated with specific HLA alleles at a false discovery rate of 0.05. According to a later analysis, most CMV-associated TCR beta chains appeared to be HLA-restricted, and the HLA associations seemed to be driven largely by CMV exposure. While some public TCRs were present in many individuals, most TCR sequences turned up only very rarely across donors. Strong co-occurrence of HLA alleles, especially DR and DQ, made assigning TCR associations to individual alleles difficult. A later analysis reported that several top co-occurrence clusters appeared linked to parvovirus B19, influenza, CMV and Epstein-Barr virus. In a later genetic analysis, a missense DCLRE1C variant was associated with V-gene and J-gene trimming of TCR beta chains, and the association was replicated in an independent cohort. A further reported finding was that TCR beta sequences accurately predicted the HLA-A and HLA-B alleles for most subjects in the first cohort.

Recombination joined TRBV5-1 with TRBJ2-2, with a tentative D gene TRBD2 over 5 matching bases. Sequencing was carried out using PBMCs. This clonotype originated in a female donor in good health and CMV-seronegative. The nucleotides read TGCGCCAGCAGCTTGGATGGGGAGATCGGGGAGCTGTTTTTT. Translated, this gives CASSLDGEIGELFF.